Each of the 20 T cell receptor beta chains below was sequenced from the same sample in a study of cytomegalovirus exposure and HLA in healthy donors. Using immunoSEQ multiplex PCR, the repertoire was profiled, and TCRdb retains in-frame clones only, with some absent. The repertoire holds roughly 84,000 clones, approximately 91% seen once, with 2% to 2.5% in the top ten. Input material: PBMCs. Every receptor here comes from a young man in good health and CMV-seronegative.

V gene TRBV6-5 combines with J gene TRBJ2-7, with 11 positions matching TRBD2. The CDR3 runs 12 residues. Trimming cost V 6 bases and J 12 bases; bases outside gene matches: 7. CDR1 and CDR2 (germline): MNHEY, SVGAGI. The CDR3 coding sequence is TGTGCCAGCAGCCCCGGGACTAGCGGCGCGTACTTC. Amino acids: CASSPGTSGAYF.

The chain carries TRBV6-5 and TRBJ2-3, with TRBD2 matching 10 bases. Per germline, CDR1 MNHEY and CDR2 SVGAGI. The CDR3 contains 15 residues. With 2 bases clipped from V and 7 bases from J, the junction kept 6 bases outside the gene matches. The CDR3 nucleotides are TGTGCCAGCAGTTACAGGACTAGCGGAAAGTATACGCAGTATTTT. Translated: CASSYRTSGKYTQYF.

The V and J genes are TRBV7-2 and TRBJ2-1; D is unclear. The CDR3 has 16 amino acids. In germline, CDR1 is SGHTA, CDR2 FQGNSA. Between the trimmed V and J ends, which lost 2 bases and 2 bases, there was a span of 13 bases. Written as DNA, the CDR3 is TGTGCCAGCAGCTTATGGGTGGCGGATCCCTACAATGAGCAGTTCTTC. It translates to CASSLWVADPYNEQFF.

On this clone: At one boundary the junction diverges from the germline segment, which might be a read error. The same CDR3 is also encoded by other DNA sequences in this sample. The chain recombines TRBV25-1 with TRBJ2-2; D is undetermined. The CDR3 is 17 residues long. CDR1 is MGHDK, CDR2 SYGVNS, per germline. CDR3 amino acids: CASSELDGRPNTGELFF. The CDR3 bases are TGTGCCAGCAGCGAATTAGATGGCAGGCCGAACACCGGGGAGCTGTTTTTT.

The J gene is TRBJ1-2, the V gene TRBV27; D gene uncertain. CDR1 is MNHEY and CDR2 is SMNVEV in the germline V gene (reference sequence). The length of the CDR3 is 13 residues. Trimming left V 5 bases short and J 8 bases short, with 15 bases between. Written as DNA, the CDR3 is TGTGCCAGCAGTCCAGCCGGGAGTGGCGGCTACACCTTC. Its protein product is CASSPAGSGGYTF.

In this sample, this clone turned up a few times. The rearrangement uses TRBV6-1 and TRBJ1-4; perhaps TRBD1 as D (6 bases). The CDR3 is 13 amino acids. Germline loops: CDR1 MNHNS, CDR2 SASEGT. Trimming stripped 6 bases from V and 8 bases from J, with 13 bases between. The chain's CDR3 is CASRDSRKEKLFF. The CDR3 DNA reads TGTGCCAGCAGGGACAGCCGTAAGGAAAAACTGTTTTTT.

The V and J genes are TRBV6-5 and TRBJ2-7; D gene ambiguous. The germline V and J ends were trimmed by 4 bases and 0 bases, with 10 bases remaining between them. Germline CDR1 is MNHEY and CDR2 is SVGAGI. This CDR3 spans 14 amino acids. CDR3 DNA sequence: TGTGCCAGCAGTTTAGCTCTCAGCTCCTACGAGCAGTACTTC. Translation: CASSLALSSYEQYF.

This chain uses TRBV7-2 with TRBJ1-2; the D gene is possibly TRBD1 (6 bases). CDR1 and CDR2 from the germline V gene are SGHTA and FQGNSA. Trimming removed 5 bases at V and 2 bases at J, with 15 bases between. The CDR3 runs to 15 residues. As DNA, the CDR3 is TGTGCCAGCAGCCCCCGGACAGAACGGAACTATGGCTACACCTTC. This translates into CASSPRTERNYGYTF.

CDR3 nucleotide sequence: TGTGCCAGCAGCTTAGTATCAGGGCCCACCTACGAGCAGTACTTC. Amino acid sequence: CASSLVSGPTYEQYF. V gene TRBV11-1 combines with J gene TRBJ2-7, with D possibly matching TRBD1 (5 bases). Germline loops: CDR1 SGHAT, CDR2 FQDESV (reference sequence). V gave up 1 base and J gave up 2 bases, with 12 bases separating them. The CDR3 extends over 15 amino acids.

CDR3 nucleotide sequence: TGTGCCAGCATCCCCCCTGGTAGCGGGAGCTACGAGCAGTACTTC. Translated: CASIPPGSGSYEQYF. The chain is built from TRBV28 and TRBJ2-7; 9 bases match TRBD2. J gave up 3 bases and V 7 bases, and 10 bases lay outside the gene matches. This CDR3 comprises 15 residues. Per germline, CDR1 MDHEN and CDR2 SYDVKM.

The chain's CDR3 is CASSPEGLPGGTQYF. As DNA, the CDR3 is TGTGCCAGCAGTCCGGAAGGACTCCCGGGGGGGACGCAGTATTTT. This chain uses TRBV6-6 with TRBJ2-3; 8 bases are a match to TRBD2. CDR1 MNHNY and CDR2 SVGAGI come from the germline V gene (reference sequence). There are 15 residues in the CDR3. V lost 5 bases, J lost 9 bases, and 13 bases stayed unmatched.

The V gene is TRBV7-2, the J gene TRBJ1-2, with TRBD1 as a possible D gene (5 bases). Trimming left V 1 base short and J 5 bases short, with 14 bases between. Germline V gene data show CDR1 as SGHTA and CDR2 as FQGNSA. CDR3 length: 15 amino acids. CDR3 bases: TGTGCCAGCAGCTTAGTTTCGGGGGTTCAGTATGGCTACACCTTC. Protein sequence: CASSLVSGVQYGYTF.

The chain recombines TRBV11-2 with TRBJ2-7; 12 nucleotides line up with TRBD2. This CDR3 region has 15 residues. V lost 4 bases, J lost 3 bases, and 4 bases stayed unmatched. The germline V gene has CDR1 SGHAT and CDR2 FQNNGV. This CDR3 is CASSYSTSGSYEQYF. CDR3 in DNA: TGTGCCAGCAGCTATTCGACTAGCGGGAGCTACGAGCAGTACTTC.

The genes are TRBV6-1 and TRBJ1-1; D possibly corresponds to TRBD1 (5 bases). Germline values: CDR1 MNHNS, CDR2 SASEGT. The CDR3 consists of 15 residues. V dropped 6 bases and J dropped 8 bases, with 22 bases sitting between them. In DNA form, the CDR3 reads TGTGCCAGCAGCCCAGATCCTGTGACAGTCCCCGAAGCTTTCTTT. This gives the protein CASSPDPVTVPEAFF.

This clone showed up just once. The CDR3 reads CASSLGPDSPLHF. The CDR3 DNA follows: TGTGCCAGCAGCCTCGGTCCCGATTCACCCCTCCACTTT. The chain recombines TRBV7-9 with TRBJ1-6; D is unclear. Germline loops: CDR1 SEHNR, CDR2 FQNEAQ (reference sequence). V gave up 5 bases and J gave up 8 bases, with 10 bases separating them. The CDR3 runs 13 residues.

The CDR3 nucleotides read TGTGCCAGCTTCAAATCTGGGGCCAACGTCCTGACTTTC. This codes for CASFKSGANVLTF. The chain uses TRBV28 and TRBJ2-6; D is unclear. This CDR3 is built from 13 residues. Trimming cost V 8 bases and J 1 base, with 6 bases left between them. Germline V gives CDR1 MDHEN, CDR2 SYDVKM. Complete variable domain (other parts from reference TRBV28 and TRBJ2-6): DVKVTQSSRYLVKRTGEKVFLECVQDMDHENMFWYRQDPGLGLRLIYFSYDVKMKEKGDIPEGYSVSREKKERFSLILESASTNQTSMYLCASFKSGANVLTFGAGSRLTVL.

The rearrangement joins TRBV28 to TRBJ1-4, with TRBD1 matching 10 bases. The CDR3 runs 16 residues. Per the germline V gene, CDR1 is MDHEN and CDR2 is SYDVKM. V dropped 2 bases and J dropped 9; count of bases not matched to a gene: 9. CDR3 in amino acids: CASSLAGRDRGQKLFF. In DNA, the CDR3 is TGTGCCAGCAGTTTAGCAGGCCGGGACAGGGGTCAAAAACTGTTTTTT.

Points on this clone: Sequence at one end of the junction differs from germline and may be a read error. The chain is built from TRBV7-7 and TRBJ2-3; 9 bases are shared with TRBD2. The CDR3 is 13 amino acids. The germline gives CDR1 SSHAT, CDR2 FNYEAQ (reference sequence). CDR3 protein: CASSLGLADTQYF. CDR3 coding DNA: TGTGCTAGCAGCTTAGGACTAGCGGATACGCAGTATTTT.

V gene TRBV10-1 combines with J gene TRBJ2-7, with D maybe TRBD1 (6 bases). The CDR3 runs to 15 residues. V was pared by 2 bases and J by 7 bases, with 18 bases between. Looked up from germline, CDR1 is WNHNN and CDR2 is SYGVQD (reference sequence). The CDR3, as DNA: TGCGCCAGCAGTGAGGGGGTACAGGGTACCCAGGAGCAGTACTTC. Translated, it gives CASSEGVQGTQEQYF.

The genes are TRBV11-2 and TRBJ2-1, with TRBD2 identical over 12 bases. V was pared by 4 bases and J by 4 bases, with 2 bases of the junction left unmatched. The V gene's germline CDR1 is SGHAT and CDR2 FQNNGV. CDR3 length equals 15 residues. The CDR3 sequence: CASSSTSGSYNEQFF. CDR3 nucleotides: TGTGCCAGCAGCTCGACTAGCGGGAGTTACAATGAGCAGTTCTTC.